Following are 20 T cell receptor beta chains from one sample sequenced in a study of T cell repertoires in cytomegalovirus infection. TCRdb recomputed calls from the reads with MiXCR, one row per CDR3 protein. The sample includes 250,000 to 300,000 distinct CDR3 sequences, roughly 10% of them seen just once. The sequenced sample was PBMCs. The receptor source for this set is a human donor in good health (CMV status not recorded). Some clones in this sample may be carry-over from other donors' samples.

This clonotype showed up many times. The gene calls are TRBV7-2 and TRBJ2-5; 10 bases fit TRBD1. The junction had 8 bases not matched to a gene; V was cut back by 5 bases and J by 5 bases. The germline gives CDR1 SGHTA, CDR2 FQGNSA. The CDR3 is made up of 15 amino acids. Written as DNA, the CDR3 is TGTGCCAGCAGCGTCGGGACAGGGGTTGGGGAGACCCAGTACTTC. Translated: CASSVGTGVGETQYF.

This clonotype has at least ten counts. The V and J genes are TRBV10-3 and TRBJ2-3, with D possibly being TRBD2 (6 bases). V lost 4 bases and J 0 bases, leaving 20 bases between the germline ends. There are 18 residues in the CDR3. Germline loops: CDR1 ENHRY, CDR2 SYGVKD. In nucleotides, the CDR3 is TGTGCCATCAGTGGCGGAGCCGGGACTCAGAGCAGCACAGATACGCAGTATTTT. This sequence encodes CAISGGAGTQSSTDTQYF.

This clonotype was detected only a few times. This chain uses TRBV5-6 with TRBJ1-5; 7 bases match TRBD1. Germline lookup yields CDR1 SGHDT and CDR2 YYEEEE. CDR3 size: 15 residues. The V gene end was trimmed by 4 bases and the J gene end by 10 bases; junction bases not matched to a gene: 14. The chain's CDR3 is CASSTGQAGGGPQHF. The CDR3 coding sequence is TGTGCCAGCAGCACAGGACAGGCAGGAGGTGGACCCCAGCATTTT. The complete variable domain, with remaining parts taken from reference TRBV5-6 and TRBJ1-5, reads DAGVTQSPTHLIKTRGQQVTLRCSPKSGHDTVSWYQQALGQGPQFIFQYYEEEERQRGNFPDRFSGHQFPNYSSELNVNALLLGDSALYLCASSTGQAGGGPQHFGDGTRLSIL.

This clonotype appeared a few times. The chain employs TRBV20-1 and TRBJ2-4; D is perhaps TRBD2 (5 bases). CDR1 DFQATT and CDR2 SNEGSKA come from the germline V gene (reference sequence). The CDR3 has 13 amino acids. V shed 0 bases and J shed 6 bases, with 9 bases lying between them. The CDR3 protein is CSAREGSLNIQYF. CDR3 DNA sequence: TGCAGTGCTAGAGAGGGGAGCCTAAACATTCAGTACTTC.

As to this clonotype: This may be a read error, as it is one base from a much larger clone. This chain links TRBV12-3 or TRBV12-4 with TRBJ2-2, with 11 nucleotides matching TRBD1. This CDR3 has 15 amino acids. This chain's CDR3 is CASRTGTGGPGELYF. In nucleotides, the CDR3 is TGTGCCAGCAGAACCGGGACAGGGGGTCCCGGGGAGCTGTATTTT.

This clonotype was seen at least ten times. V and J are TRBV7-4 and TRBJ1-4; 7 bases line up with TRBD1. CDR3 size: 16 residues. The germline V gene encodes CDR1 SGHVT and CDR2 SQSDAQ. Unmatched junction bases numbered 9, after V lost 4 bases and J lost 4 bases. CDR3 sequence: CASSYPRGTGNEKLFF. As DNA, the CDR3 is TGTGCCAGCAGCTACCCCAGGGGGACTGGTAATGAAAAACTGTTTTTT.

CDR3 coding DNA: TGTGCCACCACCGGGATTAACACTGAAGCTTTCTTT. It yields the protein CATTGINTEAFF. This rearrangement joins TRBV24-1 to TRBJ1-1; the D is unclear. Per germline, CDR1 KGHDR and CDR2 SFDVKD. Trimming pared 8 bases from V and 2 bases from J, leaving 8 bases between. This CDR3 has 12 amino acids.

The CDR3 region has the DNA TGTGCCAGCAGCTTCTTAGGGGAGGAGACCCAGTACTTC. Its translation: CASSFLGEETQYF. The V gene is TRBV7-2, the J gene TRBJ2-5; D possibly matches TRBD1 or TRBD2 (5 bases each). With 3 bases removed from V and 5 bases from J, the gap between germline ends came to 10 bases. The CDR3 has 13 residues. Germline V gives CDR1 SGHTA, CDR2 FQGNSA.

V gene TRBV13 combines with J gene TRBJ1-1; D might be TRBD1 (5 bases). Germline CDR1 reads PRHDT; CDR2 reads FYEKMQ (reference sequence). V was trimmed by 3 bases and J by 1 base, leaving 9 bases between them. The CDR3 is made up of 14 amino acids. Here the CDR3 reads CASSLGRRNTEAFF. DNA for the CDR3: TGTGCCAGCAGCTTGGGACGGAGGAACACTGAAGCTTTCTTT.

This clonotype was found many times. The V and J genes are TRBV7-2 and TRBJ1-1; tentative D call: TRBD1 (6 bases). The germline V and J ends were trimmed by 5 bases and 0 bases, with 10 bases remaining between them. This CDR3 contains 14 residues. From germline, CDR1 is SGHTA and CDR2 FQGNSA. The CDR3 nucleotides read TGTGCCAGCAGCCCACAGGGCCTGAACACTGAAGCTTTCTTT. Encoded protein: CASSPQGLNTEAFF.

This clonotype occurred many times. The CDR3 protein is CASSSSPAGETQYF. In nucleotides, the CDR3 is TGTGCCAGCAGCTCCAGCCCGGCTGGGGAGACCCAGTACTTC. The J gene is TRBJ2-5, the V gene TRBV7-2; D gene ambiguous. The CDR3 sequence is 14 residues long. The germline CDR1 and CDR2 sequences are SGHTA and FQGNSA. Trimming cost V 4 bases and J 5 bases, with 14 bases left between them.

This clonotype has only a few counts. This chain joins TRBV29-1 and TRBJ1-6, with 9 bases identical to TRBD1. The CDR3 sequence is 13 residues long. V was clipped by 8 bases and J by 9 bases; unmatched bases: 8. CDR1 SQVTM and CDR2 ANQGSEA come from the germline V gene. The CDR3, as DNA: TGCAGCTTTCGACAGGGGGTCTCTTCACCCCTCCACTTT. It specifies CSFRQGVSSPLHF.

This clonotype was found many times. The chain is built from TRBV7-2 and TRBJ2-7, with 10 bases fitting TRBD2. There are 13 residues in the CDR3. Germline CDR1 is SGHTA and CDR2 is FQGNSA. V lost 5 bases to trimming and J lost 6 bases; unmatched junction nucleotides: 4. The CDR3 coding sequence is TGTGCCAGCAGCCGGACTAGCGGCTCCGAGCAGTACTTC. Its translation: CASSRTSGSEQYF. The whole variable domain, remainder taken from reference TRBV7-2 and TRBJ2-7, is GAGVSQSPSNKVTEKGKDVELRCDPISGHTALYWYRQSLGQGLEFLIYFQGNSAPDKSGLPSDRFSAERTGGSVSTLTIQRTQQEDSAVYLCASSRTSGSEQYFGPGTRLTVT.

The V gene is TRBV4-3, the J gene TRBJ2-7; maybe TRBD2 (5 bases). Trimming removed 0 bases from V and 7 bases from J, with 13 bases in between. CDR1 and CDR2 from the germline V gene are LGHNA and YSLEER. The CDR3 has 14 amino acids. The CDR3 DNA reads TGCGCCAGCAGCCAAGATCCCGGTTCGGGGGAGCAGTACTTC. Encoded protein: CASSQDPGSGEQYF.

The V gene is TRBV25-1, the J gene TRBJ2-3; D gene unclear. The CDR3 length is 15 residues. Between the trimmed V and J ends, which lost 1 base and 0 bases, there was a span of 8 bases. Germline CDR1 MGHDK, CDR2 SYGVNS. CDR3 region: CASSEWVASTDTQYF. Here the CDR3 DNA reads TGTGCCAGCAGTGAATGGGTAGCTAGCACAGATACGCAGTATTTT.

This clonotype showed up just a few times. V and J are TRBV7-9 and TRBJ1-6; D is unresolved. The CDR3 covers 13 residues. Looked up from germline, CDR1 is SEHNR and CDR2 is FQNEAQ (reference sequence). V was pared by 5 bases and J by 10 bases, with 12 bases between. The CDR3 reads CASSPLSTSPLHF. Here the CDR3 DNA reads TGTGCCAGCAGCCCATTATCGACCTCACCCCTCCACTTT.

This clonotype was recorded many times. The rearrangement uses TRBV7-2 and TRBJ1-1; the D is unclear. The length of the CDR3 is 15 residues. Germline lookup yields CDR1 SGHTA and CDR2 FQGNSA. Trimming took off 0 bases at V and 0 bases at J, with 8 bases between the two ends. CDR3 amino acids: CASSLARNMNTEAFF. In DNA, the CDR3 is TGTGCCAGCAGCTTAGCGCGAAACATGAACACTGAAGCTTTCTTT.

This clonotype was detected many times. The chain has TRBV7-2 and TRBJ1-1, with a tentative D call TRBD1 (5 bases). The CDR3 has 15 residues. Trimming cost V 4 bases and J 6 bases, with 18 bases left between them. From germline, CDR1 is SGHTA and CDR2 FQGNSA. Here the CDR3 reads CASSSFGAGSSEAFF. CDR3 DNA sequence: TGTGCCAGCAGCTCTTTCGGAGCAGGGAGCTCTGAAGCTTTCTTT. Complete variable domain (other parts from reference TRBV7-2 and TRBJ1-1): GAGVSQSPSNKVTEKGKDVELRCDPISGHTALYWYRQSLGQGLEFLIYFQGNSAPDKSGLPSDRFSAERTGGSVSTLTIQRTQQEDSAVYLCASSSFGAGSSEAFFGQGTRLTVV.

This clonotype has ten or more counts. The chain carries TRBV4-1 and TRBJ2-1, with TRBD2 matching 10 bases. The germline V gene encodes CDR1 MGHRA and CDR2 YSYEKL. This CDR3 spans 17 amino acids. V trimming: 0 bases; J trimming: 4 bases; junction bases outside the gene matches: 6. The CDR3 DNA sequence: TGCGCCAGCAGCCAAGATAGAGCGGGAGGGCCGTACAATGAGCAGTTCTTC. Its protein product is CASSQDRAGGPYNEQFF.

This clonotype was observed a few times. This chain uses TRBV19 with TRBJ2-7; TRBD1 agrees at 9 bases. The length of the CDR3 is 14 residues. Germline values: CDR1 LNHDA, CDR2 SQIVND (reference sequence). V dropped 1 base and J dropped 4; count of bases not matched to a gene: 2. The CDR3 DNA follows: TGTGCCAGTAGTATAGGGGACAGGGCGTACGAGCAGTACTTC. Its translation: CASSIGDRAYEQYF.